This T cell receptor beta chain was obtained from a study of T cell clones after liver transplantation. Study summary: Samples came from ITN030ST, which attempted immunosuppression withdrawal within 2 years of liver transplantation. Post-transplant blood was tracked for graft-donor-reactive T cell clones identified in a pre-transplant mixed lymphocyte reaction.

Broader study findings: In two subjects, few donor cells limited the measurable donor-reactive repertoire.

Here immunoSEQ multiplex PCR was the method, and the copy in TCRdb shows in-frame clones only, minus some. The repertoire holds roughly 70,000 clones, with around 80% as singletons. Trimming stripped 1 base from V and 8 bases from J, with 14 bases between. This CDR3 has 15 amino acids. Germline V gives CDR1 SEHNR, CDR2 FQNEAQ (reference sequence). With respect to this clone: The antigen is unknown.

The material was CD4+ T cells from blood, obtained before liver transplant. The receptor was isolated from a human donor who received a liver transplant. The gene calls are TRBV7-9 and TRBJ1-4; perhaps TRBD1 as D (5 bases). Here the CDR3 DNA reads TGTGCCAGCAGCTTAGATGGGGGACCTCGGGAAAAACTGTTTTTT. Its translation: CASSLDGGPREKLFF.